Only one count was recorded for the clone carrying this TCR beta chain. These data belong to a study of blood T cell repertoires in COVID-19. Study as a whole: Sample material is recorded as cDNA or gDNA derived from T cells, B-cell-depleted T cells, or PBMCs.

CDR1 SGHVS and CDR2 FNYEAQ come from the germline V gene. V was pared by 0 bases and J by 9 bases, with 8 bases between. The CDR3 totals 13 residues. Libraries were prepared by immunoSEQ multiplex PCR; TCRdb keeps only in-frame clonotypes and omits some of them. The table has under 25,000 clones, around nine tenths seen once; the top ten hold roughly 7.5%. Sequencing was done on a sample of peripheral blood. This receptor was identified in a human donor with active COVID-19. The donor label of this sample is uncertain. This chain links TRBV7-6 with TRBJ2-2; possible D gene TRBD1, 5 bases. CDR3 protein: CASSLADRWELFF. Here the CDR3 DNA reads TGTGCCAGCAGCTTAGCTGACAGATGGGAGCTGTTTTTT.